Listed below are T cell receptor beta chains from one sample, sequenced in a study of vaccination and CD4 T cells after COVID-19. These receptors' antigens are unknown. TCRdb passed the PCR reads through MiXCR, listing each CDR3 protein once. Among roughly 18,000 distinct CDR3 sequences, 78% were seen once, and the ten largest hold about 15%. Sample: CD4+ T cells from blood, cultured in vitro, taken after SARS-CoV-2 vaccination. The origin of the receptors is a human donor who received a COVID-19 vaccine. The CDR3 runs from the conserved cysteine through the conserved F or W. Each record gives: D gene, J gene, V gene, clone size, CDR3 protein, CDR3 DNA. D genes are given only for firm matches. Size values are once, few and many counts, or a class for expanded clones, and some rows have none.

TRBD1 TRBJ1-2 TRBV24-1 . CATSETGVGYTF TGTGCCACCAGTGAAACAGGGGTTGGCTACACCTTC
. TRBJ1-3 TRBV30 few CAWSVRGGERSGNTIYF TGTGCCTGGAGTGTACGTGGGGGTGAGAGGTCTGGAAACACCATATATTTT
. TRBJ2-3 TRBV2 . CASSGSFTDTQYF TGTGCCAGCAGTGGATCCTTCACAGATACGCAGTATTTT
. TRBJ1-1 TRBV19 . CASSRGPNTEAFF TGTGCCAGTAGTCGGGGCCCGAACACTGAAGCTTTCTTT
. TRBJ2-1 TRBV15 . CATSRGQGSGRNEQFF TGTGCCACCAGCAGAGGTCAGGGCTCGGGGCGCAATGAGCAGTTCTTC
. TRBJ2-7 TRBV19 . CASSIGGTVGLYEQYF TGTGCCAGTAGTATAGGGGGGACTGTTGGGCTCTACGAGCAGTACTTC
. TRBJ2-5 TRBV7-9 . CASSLRGGGETQYF TGCGCCAGCAGCTTGAGGGGTGGAGGGGAGACCCAGTACTTC
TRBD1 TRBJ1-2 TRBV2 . CASSESPDRGGYGYTF TGTGCCAGCAGTGAATCTCCGGACAGGGGAGGCTATGGCTACACCTTC
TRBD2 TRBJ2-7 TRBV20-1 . CSAATSGESYEQYF TGCAGTGCCGCGACTAGCGGGGAGAGCTACGAGCAGTACTTC
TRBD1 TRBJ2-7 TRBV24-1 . CATSPSQGTGYEQYF TGTGCCACCAGCCCATCACAGGGGACGGGATACGAGCAGTACTTC
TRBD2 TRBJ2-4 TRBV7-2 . CASSLWTSGGADIQYF TGTGCCAGCAGCTTATGGACTAGCGGGGGGGCTGACATTCAGTACTTC
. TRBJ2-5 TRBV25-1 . CASSDQGMETQYF TGTGCCAGCAGTGACCAGGGGATGGAGACCCAGTACTTC
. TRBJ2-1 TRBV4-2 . CASSQEESLAHNEQFF TGTGCCAGCAGCCAAGAGGAGAGTCTGGCCCACAATGAGCAGTTCTTC
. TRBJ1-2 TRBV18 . CASSPLPQKGVHEDGYTF TGTGCCAGCTCACCACTCCCCCAAAAGGGGGTACATGAAGACGGCTACACCTTC
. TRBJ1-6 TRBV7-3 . CASSLRGGPEGLLHF TGTGCCAGCAGCCTCAGAGGGGGGCCCGAGGGCCTTCTCCACTTT
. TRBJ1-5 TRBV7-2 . CASSLVRDQPQHF TGTGCCAGCAGCTTAGTCAGGGATCAGCCCCAGCATTTT
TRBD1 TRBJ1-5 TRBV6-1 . CASSGRQGFNQPQHF TGTGCCAGCAGTGGCAGACAGGGGTTTAATCAGCCCCAGCATTTT
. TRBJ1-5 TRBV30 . CAWSPQKGYSNQPQHF TGTGCCTGGAGTCCCCAGAAGGGTTATAGCAATCAGCCCCAGCATTTT
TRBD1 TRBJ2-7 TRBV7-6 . CASSLRQGAGEQYF TGTGCCAGCAGCTTACGACAGGGGGCGGGGGAGCAGTACTTC
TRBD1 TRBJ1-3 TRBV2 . CASRTGRNTIYF TGTGCCAGCAGGACAGGGAGAAACACCATATATTTT
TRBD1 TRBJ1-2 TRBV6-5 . CASSYDRAGYGYTF TGTGCCAGCAGTTACGACAGGGCTGGGTATGGCTACACCTTC
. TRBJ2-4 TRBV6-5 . CASSYRGGENIQYF TGTGCCAGCAGTTACAGGGGTGGGGAAAACATTCAGTACTTC
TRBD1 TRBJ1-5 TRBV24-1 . CATSDDRADQPQHF TGTGCCACCAGTGATGACAGGGCTGATCAGCCCCAGCATTTT
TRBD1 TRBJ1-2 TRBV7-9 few CASSMTGGSIDGYTF TGTGCCAGCAGTATGACAGGGGGCAGTATCGATGGCTACACCTTC
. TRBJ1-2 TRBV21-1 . CATTNEGQGLGGYTF TGTGCCACCACCAACGAAGGGCAGGGATTAGGAGGCTACACCTTC
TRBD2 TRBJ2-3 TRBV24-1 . CATSDMGLAGTHTQYF TGTGCCACCAGTGATATGGGCCTAGCGGGGACCCATACGCAGTATTTT
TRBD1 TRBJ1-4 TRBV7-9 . CASSLTGRLPNEKLFF TGTGCCAGCAGCTTGACAGGGCGGTTACCGAATGAAAAACTGTTTTTT
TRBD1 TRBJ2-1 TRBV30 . CAWGTGGNEQFF TGTGCCTGGGGGACAGGAGGGAATGAGCAGTTCTTC
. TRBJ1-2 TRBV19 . CASSKPGLYGYTF TGTGCCAGTAGTAAACCAGGGCTCTATGGCTACACCTTC
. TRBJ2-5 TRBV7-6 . CATRTDPDSETQYF TGTGCCACGCGGACGGATCCGGATTCGGAGACCCAGTACTTC
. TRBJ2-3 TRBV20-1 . CSARVTSPSTDTQYF TGCAGTGCTAGAGTTACTAGCCCTAGCACAGATACGCAGTATTTT
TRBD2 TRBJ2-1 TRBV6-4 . CASSDEAGGRGEQFF TGTGCCAGCAGTGACGAAGCGGGGGGGCGGGGTGAGCAGTTCTTC
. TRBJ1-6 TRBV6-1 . CASTLKADNSPLHF TGTGCCAGCACCCTCAAGGCGGATAATTCACCCCTCCACTTT
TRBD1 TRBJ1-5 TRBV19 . CATKQGEGQPQHF TGTGCCACCAAACAGGGGGAAGGTCAGCCCCAGCATTTT
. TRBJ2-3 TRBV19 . CASRQTNTQYF TGTGCCAGTAGGCAGACTAATACGCAGTATTTT
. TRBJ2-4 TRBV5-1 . CASSLGDQNIQYF TGCGCCAGCAGCCTAGGGGACCAAAACATTCAGTACTTC
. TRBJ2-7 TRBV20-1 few CSATGREGALYEQYF TGCAGTGCTACGGGTCGGGAGGGGGCCCTCTACGAGCAGTACTTC
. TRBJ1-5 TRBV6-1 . CASTSRASNQPQHF TGTGCCAGCACTTCAAGGGCTAGCAATCAGCCCCAGCATTTT
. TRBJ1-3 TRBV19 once CASRGGISGNTIYF TGTGCCAGTAGGGGGGGGATCTCTGGAAACACCATATATTTT
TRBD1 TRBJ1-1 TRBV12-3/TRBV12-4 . CASSPSWTGGTEAFF TGTGCCAGCAGTCCATCTTGGACAGGGGGCACTGAAGCTTTCTTT
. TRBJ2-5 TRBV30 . CAWSPPVVQETQYF TGTGCCTGGAGTCCGCCCGTCGTACAAGAGACCCAGTACTTC
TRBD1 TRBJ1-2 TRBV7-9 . CASSRQGANGYTF TGTGCCAGCAGCCGACAGGGGGCGAACGGCTACACCTTC
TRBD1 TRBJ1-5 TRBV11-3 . CASSPPGQGAQPQHF TGTGCCAGCAGCCCGCCCGGACAGGGAGCTCAGCCCCAGCATTTT
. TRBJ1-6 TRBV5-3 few CASRLVYRNLDNSPLHF TGTGCCAGCAGGCTGGTGTACAGGAACCTTGATAATTCACCCCTCCACTTT
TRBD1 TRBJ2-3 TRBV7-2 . CASSLRGSGQGEISTDTQYF TGTGCCAGCAGCTTAAGGGGGTCAGGACAGGGAGAAATTAGCACAGATACGCAGTATTTT
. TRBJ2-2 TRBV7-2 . CASSAKNTGELFF TGTGCCAGCAGCGCCAAGAACACCGGGGAGCTGTTTTTT
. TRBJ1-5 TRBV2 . CASSEARVQPQHF TGTGCCAGCAGTGAGGCCAGGGTTCAGCCCCAGCATTTT
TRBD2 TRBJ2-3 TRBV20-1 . CSATKAGASTDTQYF TGCAGTGCCACTAAAGCGGGAGCTAGCACAGATACGCAGTATTTT
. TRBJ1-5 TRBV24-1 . CATSDRVGLQPQHF TGTGCCACCAGTGACAGGGTTGGGCTTCAGCCCCAGCATTTT
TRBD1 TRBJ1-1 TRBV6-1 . CASKIRGWTEAFF TGTGCCAGCAAAATCAGGGGGTGGACTGAAGCTTTCTTT